This record concerns one T cell receptor (beta chain) sequence. Its antigen remains unidentified. These data are taken from a study of beta chain features in type 1 diabetes. Whole-study findings and limits: Using cDNA template may skew counts toward highly expressing activated cells.

The study reverse transcribed the entire isolated RNA, so it sequenced expressed TCRB transcripts. Clones were read by immunoSEQ multiplex PCR, and TCRdb kept only the in-frame ones, dropping some. Among 15,000 to 20,000 clones, 50% were seen once, and the ten largest hold 0.43%. This receptor was taken from a man younger than 35 in good health. The sample taken for sequencing was stem cell memory CD4+ T cells from blood.

DNA for the CDR3: TGTGCCAGCAGCTTGAGTCACAGGGGGCCCCATGGCTACACCTTC. It yields the protein CASSLSHRGPHGYTF. The gene calls are TRBV5-5 and TRBJ1-2; 9 bases align to TRBD1. Germline lookup yields CDR1 SGHKS and CDR2 YYEKEE (reference sequence). The CDR3 contains 15 residues. The V and J ends lost 1 base and 6 bases, in that order; junction bases with no gene match: 7.